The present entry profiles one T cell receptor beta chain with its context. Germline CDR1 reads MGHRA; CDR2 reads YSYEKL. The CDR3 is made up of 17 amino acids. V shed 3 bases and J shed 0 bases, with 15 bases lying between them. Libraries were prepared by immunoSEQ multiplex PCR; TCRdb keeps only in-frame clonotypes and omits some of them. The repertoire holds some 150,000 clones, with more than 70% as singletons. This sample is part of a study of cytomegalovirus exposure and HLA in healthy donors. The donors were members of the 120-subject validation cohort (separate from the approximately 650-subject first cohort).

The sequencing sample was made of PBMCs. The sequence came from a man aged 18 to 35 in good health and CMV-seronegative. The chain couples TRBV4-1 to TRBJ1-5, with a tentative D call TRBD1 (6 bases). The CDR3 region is CASSQPTGGASNQPQHF. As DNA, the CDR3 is TGCGCCAGCAGCCAGCCTACGGGGGGGGCTAGCAATCAGCCCCAGCATTTT.